The 25 T cell receptor beta chains below come from one sample, sequenced in a study of blood T cell repertoires in COVID-19. The table came from immunoSEQ multiplex PCR; TCRdb's copy has only in-frame clones and leaves some out. Among fewer than 300,000 clones listed, approximately 92% were seen once. Sample: peripheral blood. These receptors originate from a person aged 18 to 29 with COVID-19, enrolled during active disease.

The chain couples TRBV24-1 to TRBJ2-1, with D tentatively TRBD2 (5 bases). From germline, CDR1 is KGHDR and CDR2 SFDVKD. V was shortened by 5 bases and J by 10 bases, with 8 bases between the two germline ends. The CDR3 sequence is 11 residues long. As DNA, the CDR3 is TGTGCCACCAGTGGGAGCGGCGAGCAGTTCTTC. It codes for CATSGSGEQFF.

The chain has TRBV2 and TRBJ1-3; D is unresolved. V was shortened by 1 base and J by 0 bases, with 7 bases between the two germline ends. Germline V lookup: CDR1 SNHLY, CDR2 FYNNEI. The CDR3 covers 15 residues. CDR3 protein: CASSEGRSSGNTIYF. The CDR3, as DNA: TGTGCCAGCAGTGAAGGCCGGAGCTCTGGAAACACCATATATTTT.

The CDR3 reads CASSFSGEETQYF. The CDR3 DNA follows: TGTGCCAGCAGCTTTAGCGGAGAAGAGACCCAGTACTTC. V is TRBV11-2 and J is TRBJ2-5, with D possibly TRBD2 on 6 matching bases. This CDR3 has 13 amino acids. The ends were cut back, 3 bases at V and 3 bases at J, with 8 bases in the middle. Germline CDR1 and CDR2: SGHAT and FQNNGV. The full variable domain, in which reference TRBV11-2 and TRBJ2-5 provide the parts outside the CDR3, is EAGVAQSPRYKIIEKRQSVAFWCNPISGHATLYWYQQILGQGPKLLIQFQNNGVVDDSQLPKDRFSAERLKGVDSTLKIQPAKLEDSAVYLCASSFSGEETQYFGPGTRLLVL.

CDR3 bases: TGCGCCAGCAGCGGTGGAGGGACTAGCACAGATACGCAGTATTTT. Translation gives CASSGGGTSTDTQYF. V and J are TRBV4-1 and TRBJ2-3; perhaps TRBD2 as D (6 bases). This CDR3 is 15 amino acids long. In germline, CDR1 is MGHRA, CDR2 YSYEKL. V lost 5 bases and J lost 0, with 12 bases in between.

This clone was observed once. The chain links TRBV7-9 to TRBJ2-1; 7 bases align to TRBD1. V lost 1 base and J lost 9; bases outside the gene matches: 3. Germline V gene lookup returns CDR1 SEHNR and CDR2 FQNEAQ (reference sequence). The CDR3 has 13 amino acids. The CDR3 DNA is TGTGCCAGCAGCTTAGGACAGGGCAGTGAGCAGTTCTTC. It encodes CASSLGQGSEQFF.

The chain recombines TRBV7-2 with TRBJ2-7; D is ambiguous. The CDR3 has 14 residues. Trimming removed 3 bases from V and 0 bases from J, with 9 bases in between. Germline CDR1 reads SGHTA; CDR2 reads FQGNSA. CDR3 nucleotide sequence: TGTGCCAGCAGCTTCGACATTGGCTCCTACGAGCAGTACTTC. This sequence encodes CASSFDIGSYEQYF.

V gene TRBV7-9 combines with J gene TRBJ1-1; D is unresolved. Germline V gives CDR1 SEHNR, CDR2 FQNEAQ (reference sequence). Trimming removed 2 bases at V and 3 bases at J, with 13 bases between. This CDR3 comprises 15 residues. CDR3 protein: CASSLPGPGDTEAFF. In nucleotides, the CDR3 is TGTGCCAGCAGCTTACCCGGACCCGGGGACACTGAAGCTTTCTTT.

The rearrangement uses TRBV29-1 and TRBJ2-3; 8 bases line up with TRBD2. Germline CDR1 and CDR2: SQVTM and ANQGSEA. This CDR3 has 15 amino acids. After removal of 3 bases from V and 0 bases from J, the junction contained 5 bases not matched to a gene. This CDR3 reads CSVEPSGGSTDTQYF. In DNA, the CDR3 is TGCAGCGTTGAGCCAAGCGGGGGAAGCACAGATACGCAGTATTTT.

The sample holds one count of this clone. The chain carries TRBV7-9 and TRBJ2-1; 8 nucleotides agree with TRBD1. CDR3 length equals 16 residues. CDR1 is SEHNR and CDR2 is FQNEAQ in the germline V gene (reference sequence). V gave up 2 bases and J gave up 6 bases; unmatched junction bases: 9. CDR3: CASSLPGQVAANEQFF. As DNA, the CDR3 is TGTGCCAGCAGCTTACCGGGACAGGTGGCCGCCAATGAGCAGTTCTTC.

V usage is TRBV11-3 and J usage is TRBJ2-2, with TRBD2 matching 7 bases. V was pared by 5 bases and J by 1 base, with 4 bases of the junction left unmatched. Looked up from germline, CDR1 is SGHNT and CDR2 is YENEEA. This CDR3 has 15 residues. CDR3 in amino acids: CASSGGGGNTGELFF. The CDR3 coding sequence is TGTGCCAGCAGCGGCGGCGGGGGGAACACCGGGGAGCTGTTTTTT. The full variable domain, with the rest looked up from reference TRBV11-3 and TRBJ2-2, is EAGVVQSPRYKIIEKKQPVAFWCNPISGHNTLYWYLQNLGQGPELLIRYENEEAVDDSQLPKDRFSAERLKGVDSTLKIQPAELGDSAVYLCASSGGGGNTGELFFGEGSRLTVL.

Note on this clone: The sample holds other DNA sequences that translate to the same CDR3. The rearrangement uses TRBV2 and TRBJ2-7; possibly TRBD2 for D (6 bases). The germline CDR1 and CDR2 sequences are SNHLY and FYNNEI. The CDR3 runs 13 residues. V dropped 6 bases and J dropped 0 bases, with 9 bases sitting between them. The CDR3 reads CASRRDSSYEQYF. CDR3 DNA: TGTGCCAGCAGGAGGGACTCCTCCTACGAGCAGTACTTC.

The chain has TRBV5-1 and TRBJ1-1; 9 bases match TRBD1. In germline, CDR1 is SGHRS, CDR2 YFSETQ. The V segment lost 0 bases and the J segment 3 bases; nucleotides outside the gene matches: 12. The CDR3 length is 18 residues. CDR3 DNA sequence: TGCGCCAGCAGCTTGGGCCCCGGGACAGGGATTGCGCACACTGAAGCTTTCTTT. It yields the protein CASSLGPGTGIAHTEAFF.

This chain connects TRBV3-1 (or the pseudogene TRBV3-2) to TRBJ2-7, with TRBD2 as a possible D gene (5 bases). This CDR3 is 15 amino acids long. V dropped 4 bases and J dropped 4 bases, with 17 bases sitting between them. The V gene's germline CDR1 is LGHDT and CDR2 YNNKEL (reference sequence). The CDR3 DNA reads TGTGCCAGCAGCCTGACCCTAGGTACGGGGTACGAGCAGTACTTC. Translation gives CASSLTLGTGYEQYF.

V usage is TRBV6-2 or TRBV6-3 and J usage is TRBJ1-1, with a possible D match to TRBD1 (6 bases). Trimming cost V 0 bases and J 3 bases, with 17 bases left between them. From germline, CDR1 is MNHEY and CDR2 SVGEGT. This CDR3 is built from 17 residues. The chain's CDR3 is CASSYSVRGRGHTEAFF. CDR3 coding DNA: TGTGCCAGCAGTTACTCGGTGAGGGGCAGGGGCCACACTGAAGCTTTCTTT.

This clone was counted between two and nine times. The chain has TRBV29-1 and TRBJ1-2; 8 bases agree with TRBD1. The trim removed 7 bases at V and 0 bases at J, leaving 7 bases unmatched. This CDR3 is 14 amino acids long. Germline lookup yields CDR1 SQVTM and CDR2 ANQGSEA. The CDR3 nucleotides are TGCAGCGACGTGGACAGGGTTGCTAACTATGGCTACACCTTC. It yields the protein CSDVDRVANYGYTF.

The chain has TRBV7-9 and TRBJ2-1; TRBD2 aligns across 13 bases. CDR1 and CDR2 (germline): SEHNR, FQNEAQ (reference sequence). The CDR3 loop spans 19 amino acids. J gave up 7 bases and V 5 bases, and 17 bases lay outside the gene matches. The CDR3 region has the DNA TGTGCCAGCAGCCCCCGGACTAGCGGGAGATTACTGGGGGCGAATGAGCAGTTCTTC. Translating gives CASSPRTSGRLLGANEQFF.

The rearrangement uses TRBV2 and TRBJ2-1; 7 bases fit TRBD1. Per the germline V gene, CDR1 is SNHLY and CDR2 is FYNNEI. V gave up 6 bases and J gave up 5 bases; unmatched junction bases: 4. The length of the CDR3 is 13 residues. The CDR3 here is CASRGTEHNEQFF. CDR3 sequence (DNA): TGTGCCAGCAGAGGGACAGAGCACAATGAGCAGTTCTTC.

J is TRBJ2-7 and V is TRBV5-1, with TRBD1 as a possible D gene (6 bases). This CDR3 contains 14 residues. Deletions cut 4 bases from V and 2 bases from J, with 13 bases between. Germline V CDR1 and CDR2: SGHRS, YFSETQ. The DNA of the CDR3 is TGCGCCAGCAGCCTTTGGTCAGGGGCCTACGAGCAGTACTTC. Translated: CASSLWSGAYEQYF.

The V call is TRBV7-9, the J call TRBJ2-3; D might be TRBD1 (6 bases). Trimming shortened V by 0 bases and J by 1 base, and 20 bases separated the two germline ends. The germline V gene encodes CDR1 SEHNR and CDR2 FQNEAQ (reference sequence). The CDR3 has 19 residues. The CDR3 region is CASSLAGHHYRTGTDTQYF. The CDR3 DNA follows: TGTGCCAGCAGCTTAGCGGGACACCACTACAGGACTGGCACAGATACGCAGTATTTT.

The genes are TRBV2 and TRBJ1-4; the match to TRBD1 covers 11 bases. The germline V gene encodes CDR1 SNHLY and CDR2 FYNNEI. J lost 8 bases, V lost 10 bases, and 6 bases had no gene match. This CDR3 is built from 13 residues. The CDR3 reads CATPGTGGEKLFF. The CDR3, as DNA: TGTGCCACCCCCGGGACAGGGGGGGAAAAACTGTTTTTT.

CDR3 sequence reads: CSVVPGRELADTQYF. The CDR3 DNA follows: TGCAGCGTGGTCCCCGGGAGGGAGTTGGCAGATACGCAGTATTTT. J is TRBJ2-3 and V is TRBV29-1; TRBD2 aligns across 8 bases. The CDR3 totals 15 residues. Unmatched junction bases numbered 12, after V lost 6 bases and J lost 4 bases. Germline lookup yields CDR1 SQVTM and CDR2 ANQGSEA.

The chain links TRBV21-1 to TRBJ2-7; no DNA check was done on the table's D call, TRBD2. TRBV21-1 has pseudogene status. CDR3 length: 17 amino acids. The CDR3 region has the DNA TGTGCCAGCAGCCTCTTAAAGACTAGCGAAAGCTCCTACGAGCAGTACTTC. Residues: CASSLLKTSESSYEQYF.

The rearrangement joins TRBV4-3 to TRBJ2-3; 8 nucleotides match TRBD2. This CDR3 contains 16 residues. Germline lookup yields CDR1 LGHNA and CDR2 YSLEER. V trimming: 0 bases; J trimming: 8 bases; junction bases outside the gene matches: 10. The CDR3 DNA sequence: TGCGCCAGCAGCCAAGATTGGCGGGGGGCTGGCGGTACGCAGTATTTT. This translates into CASSQDWRGAGGTQYF.

V gene TRBV24-1 combines with J gene TRBJ1-5; D not certain. The CDR3 consists of 12 residues. Trimming took off 4 bases at V and 4 bases at J, with 4 bases between the two ends. The V gene's germline CDR1 is KGHDR and CDR2 SFDVKD. CDR3 DNA sequence: TGTGCCACCAGTGAGTCGAATCAGCCCCAGCATTTT. It is translated as CATSESNQPQHF.

The CDR3 region has the DNA TGTGCCAGTAGCTGGGACAGGGCCGATATGAATGAGCAGTTCTTC. Amino acid sequence: CASSWDRADMNEQFF. The rearrangement links TRBV19 to TRBJ2-1; 9 nucleotides agree with TRBD1. V dropped 6 bases and J dropped 7; count of bases not matched to a gene: 10. The germline V gene encodes CDR1 LNHDA and CDR2 SQIVND (reference sequence). The CDR3 is 15 residues long. Complete variable domain (other parts from reference TRBV19 and TRBJ2-1): DGGITQSPKYLFRKEGQNVTLSCEQNLNHDAMYWYRQDPGQGLRLIYYSQIVNDFQKGDIAEGYSVSREKKESFPLTVTSAQKNPTAFYLCASSWDRADMNEQFFGPGTRLTVL.